Below are 2 T cell receptor beta chains sequenced from a single sample in a study of STAT5B mutations in CD4+ large granular lymphocyte leukemia. TCRdb's copy holds only in-frame clones and misses some; the assay was immunoSEQ multiplex PCR. In the table there are approximately 31,000 clones, around 67% of which are singletons. Specimen: CD4+ T cells from blood buffy coats. The origin of the receptors is a human donor in good health.

Only a few counts were recorded for this clone. The CDR3 nucleotides are TGTGCCAGCAGGCCCCATACAGGGGAGGATTCACCCCTCCACTTT. Protein product: CASRPHTGEDSPLHF. This sequence joins TRBV27 and TRBJ1-6; TRBD1 matches at 7 bases. The V gene end was trimmed by 6 bases and the J gene end by 8 bases; junction bases not matched to a gene: 10. CDR1 MNHEY and CDR2 SMNVEV come from the germline V gene (reference sequence). This CDR3 region has 15 residues.

The chain couples TRBV19 to TRBJ1-4; D is perhaps TRBD1 (5 bases). Between the trimmed V and J ends, which lost 5 bases and 7 bases, there was a span of 17 bases. CDR1 LNHDA and CDR2 SQIVND come from the germline V gene (reference sequence). This CDR3 spans 15 amino acids. The CDR3 sequence is CASSVPGGGSEKLFF. In DNA, the CDR3 is TGTGCCAGTAGTGTCCCCGGGGGGGGGAGTGAAAAACTGTTTTTT.